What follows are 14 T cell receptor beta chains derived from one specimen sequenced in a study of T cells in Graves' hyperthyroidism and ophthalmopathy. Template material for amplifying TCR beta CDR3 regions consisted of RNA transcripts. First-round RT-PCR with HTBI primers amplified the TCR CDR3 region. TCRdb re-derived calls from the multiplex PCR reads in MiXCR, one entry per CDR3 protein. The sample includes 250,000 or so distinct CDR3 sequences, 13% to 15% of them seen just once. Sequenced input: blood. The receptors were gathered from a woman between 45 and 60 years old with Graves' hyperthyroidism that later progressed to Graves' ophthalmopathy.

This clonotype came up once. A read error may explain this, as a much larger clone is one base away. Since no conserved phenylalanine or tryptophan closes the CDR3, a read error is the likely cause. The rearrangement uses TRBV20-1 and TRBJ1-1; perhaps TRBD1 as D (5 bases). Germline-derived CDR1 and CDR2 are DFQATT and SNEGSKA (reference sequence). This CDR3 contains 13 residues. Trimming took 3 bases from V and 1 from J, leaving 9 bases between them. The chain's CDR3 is CSASKGRNTEAFL. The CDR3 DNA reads TGCAGTGCTAGTAAGGGGCGGAACACTGAAGCTTTCCTT.

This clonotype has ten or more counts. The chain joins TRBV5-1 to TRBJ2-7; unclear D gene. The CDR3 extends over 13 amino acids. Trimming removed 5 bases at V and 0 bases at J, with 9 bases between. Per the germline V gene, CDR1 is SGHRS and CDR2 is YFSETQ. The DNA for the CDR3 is TGCGCCAGCAGTCAGTCGCCCTCCTACGAGCAGTACTTC. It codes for CASSQSPSYEQYF. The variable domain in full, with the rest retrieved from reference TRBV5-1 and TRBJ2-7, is KAGVTQTPRYLIKTRGQQVTLSCSPISGHRSVSWYQQTPGQGLQFLFEYFSETQRNKGNFPGRFSGRQFSNSRSEMNVSTLELGDSALYLCASSQSPSYEQYFGPGTRLTVT.

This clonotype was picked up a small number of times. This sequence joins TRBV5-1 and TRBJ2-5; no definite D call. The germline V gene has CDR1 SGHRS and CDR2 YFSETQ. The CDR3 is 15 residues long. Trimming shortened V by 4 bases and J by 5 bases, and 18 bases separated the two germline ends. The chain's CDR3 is CASSRLAVGKETQYF. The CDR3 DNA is TGCGCCAGCAGCCGACTGGCCGTGGGCAAGGAGACCCAGTACTTC.

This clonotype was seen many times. The CDR3 protein is CASRLQGGQPQHF. CDR3 coding DNA: TGTGCCAGCAGGTTACAGGGAGGACAGCCCCAGCATTTT. This chain uses TRBV28 with TRBJ1-5, with D perhaps matching TRBD1 (6 bases). Deletions cut 6 bases from V and 7 bases from J, with 13 bases between. The CDR3 contains 13 residues. Germline V gives CDR1 MDHEN, CDR2 SYDVKM.

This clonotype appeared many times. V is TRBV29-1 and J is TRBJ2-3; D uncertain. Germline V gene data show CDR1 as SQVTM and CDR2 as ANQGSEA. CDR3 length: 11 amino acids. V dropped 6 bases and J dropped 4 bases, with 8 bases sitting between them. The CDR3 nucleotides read TGCAGCGTGGTCAGGCCAGATACGCAGTATTTT. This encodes CSVVRPDTQYF.

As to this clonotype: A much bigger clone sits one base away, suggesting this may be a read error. CDR3 coding DNA: TGTGCCACTTTCTACCCCCCCCGGACTAGCGGATACTACGAGCAGTACTTC. It encodes CATFYPPRTSGYYEQYF. J is TRBJ2-7 and V is TRBV2; 10 bases map to TRBD2. Germline loops: CDR1 SNHLY, CDR2 FYNNEI. CDR3 length: 17 residues. V gave up 10 bases and J gave up 3 bases; unmatched junction bases: 18.

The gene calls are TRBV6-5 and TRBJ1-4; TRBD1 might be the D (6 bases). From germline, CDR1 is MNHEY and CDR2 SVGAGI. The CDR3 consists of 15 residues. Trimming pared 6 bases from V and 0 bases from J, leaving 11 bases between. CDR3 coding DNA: TGTGCCAGCAGCTACGACAGGCCAACTAATGAAAAACTGTTTTTT. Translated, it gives CASSYDRPTNEKLFF.

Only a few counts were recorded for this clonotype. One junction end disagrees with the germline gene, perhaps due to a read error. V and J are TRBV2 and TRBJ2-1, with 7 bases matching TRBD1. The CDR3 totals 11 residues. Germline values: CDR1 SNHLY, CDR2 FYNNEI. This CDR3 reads CASSGTGTPIF. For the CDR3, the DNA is TGTGCCAGCAGTGGGACAGGCACCCCAATCTTC.

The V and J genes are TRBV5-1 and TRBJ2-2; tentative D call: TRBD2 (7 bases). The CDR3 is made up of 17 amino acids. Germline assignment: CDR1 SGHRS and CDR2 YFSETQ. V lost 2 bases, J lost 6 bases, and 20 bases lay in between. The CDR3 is CASSLSEGGPGAGELFF. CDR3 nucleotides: TGCGCCAGCAGCTTATCGGAGGGGGGGCCAGGCGCCGGGGAGCTGTTTTTT.

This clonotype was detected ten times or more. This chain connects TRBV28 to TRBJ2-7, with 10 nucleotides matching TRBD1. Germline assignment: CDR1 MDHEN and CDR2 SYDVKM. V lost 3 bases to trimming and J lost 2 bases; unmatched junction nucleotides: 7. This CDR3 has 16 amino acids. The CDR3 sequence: CASSFPGQGFPYEQYF. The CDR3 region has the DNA TGTGCCAGCAGTTTCCCGGGACAGGGGTTTCCCTACGAGCAGTACTTC. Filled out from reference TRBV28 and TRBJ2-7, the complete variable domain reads DVKVTQSSRYLVKRTGEKVFLECVQDMDHENMFWYRQDPGLGLRLIYFSYDVKMKEKGDIPEGYSVSREKKERFSLILESASTNQTSMYLCASSFPGQGFPYEQYFGPGTRLTVT.

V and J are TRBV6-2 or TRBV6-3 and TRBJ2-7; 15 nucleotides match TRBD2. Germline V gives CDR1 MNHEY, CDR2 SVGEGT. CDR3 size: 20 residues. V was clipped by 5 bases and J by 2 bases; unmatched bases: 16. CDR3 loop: CASSLTLGLAGGRPPYEQYF. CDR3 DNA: TGTGCCAGCAGTCTCACTCTTGGACTAGCGGGAGGGCGACCTCCCTACGAGCAGTACTTC.

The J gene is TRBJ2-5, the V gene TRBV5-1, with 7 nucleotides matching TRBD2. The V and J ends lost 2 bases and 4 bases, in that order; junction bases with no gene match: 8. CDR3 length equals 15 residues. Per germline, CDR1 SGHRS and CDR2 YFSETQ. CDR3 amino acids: CASSFSGAGLETQYF. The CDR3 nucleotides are TGCGCCAGCAGCTTCTCTGGAGCGGGGTTAGAGACCCAGTACTTC. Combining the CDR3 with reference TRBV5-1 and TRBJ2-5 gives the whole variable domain KAGVTQTPRYLIKTRGQQVTLSCSPISGHRSVSWYQQTPGQGLQFLFEYFSETQRNKGNFPGRFSGRQFSNSRSEMNVSTLELGDSALYLCASSFSGAGLETQYFGPGTRLLVL.

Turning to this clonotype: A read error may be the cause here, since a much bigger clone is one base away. The CDR3 region has the DNA TGTGCCAGCAAGGCAGGCTGGAACACTAAAGCTTTCTTT. It codes for CASKAGWNTKAFF. This chain links TRBV6-1 with TRBJ1-1, with unresolved D. Germline V gene data show CDR1 as MNHNS and CDR2 as SASEGT. CDR3 length: 13 residues.

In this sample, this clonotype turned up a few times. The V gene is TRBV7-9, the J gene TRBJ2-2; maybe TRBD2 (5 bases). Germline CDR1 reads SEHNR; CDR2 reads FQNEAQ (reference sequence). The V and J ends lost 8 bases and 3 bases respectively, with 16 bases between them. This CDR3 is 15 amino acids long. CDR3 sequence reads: CASYTLSGYTGELFF. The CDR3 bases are TGTGCCAGCTACACACTCAGCGGATACACCGGGGAGCTGTTTTTT. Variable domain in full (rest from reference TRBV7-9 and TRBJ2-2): DTGVSQNPRHKITKRGQNVTFRCDPISEHNRLYWYRQTLGQGPEFLTYFQNEAQLEKSRLLSDRFSAERPKGSFSTLEIQRTEQGDSAMYLCASYTLSGYTGELFFGEGSRLTVL.